The source of this T cell receptor (beta chain) is a study of T cell repertoires in cytomegalovirus infection. At the level of the study: HLA-B-restricted CMV epitopes that are well studied, plus recently identified HLA-C-restricted ones, were used by the study. Both CMV infection and a matching HLA type were indicated by public TCR beta signatures.

As for this clonotype: The antigen is unknown.

General observations from the study: It was HLA-C-restricted CMV-specific TCR beta clonotypes that dominated the response ex vivo. Identification of carriers of CMV plus the relevant HLA was performed using cumulative public TCR beta family frequency.

One entry per CDR3 protein results from TCRdb running MiXCR on the reads. Altogether around 770,000 distinct CDR3 sequences are present, around 29% being singletons, with the ten largest covering around 12%. Germline-derived CDR1 and CDR2 are SGHDT and YYEEEE. The ends were cut back, 4 bases at V and 0 bases at J, with 14 bases in the middle. The CDR3 runs 16 residues. V is TRBV5-6 and J is TRBJ1-5; D call uncertain. This receptor was taken from a human donor in good health (CMV status not recorded). Some clones in this sample may be carry-over from other donors' samples. The sample in question was cultured CD8+ T cells from PBMCs, obtained from culture after CMV antigen stimulation. The CDR3 protein is CASSHGPPYSNQPQHF. The CDR3 DNA sequence: TGTGCCAGCAGCCACGGGCCCCCTTATAGCAATCAGCCCCAGCATTTT.